The TCR beta chain under discussion was sequenced for a study of blood T cell repertoires in COVID-19. Overall study: Material from acute and convalescent COVID-19 was sourced from the United States, Italy and Spain. Sources were T cells, B-cell-depleted T cells, or PBMCs; the material itself was cDNA or gDNA.

In the original processing: Reference gene primers were amplified, and this amplification served to estimate nucleated cell counts. Some clones are missing from TCRdb's copy, which holds only in-frame ones; the method was immunoSEQ multiplex PCR. D and trimming come from the DNA, and the V and J calls and clone size come from that table. Here the sample spans around 110,000 clones, roughly four fifths being singletons. Germline CDR1 and CDR2: SNHLY and FYNNEI. Trimming pared 5 bases from V and 1 base from J, leaving 11 bases between. The CDR3 consists of 14 residues. The chain combines TRBV2 with TRBJ1-1; TRBD1 is a possible D gene (5 bases). The TCR originated in a woman between 55 and 75 years old with acute or convalescent COVID-19. The sequenced sample consisted of peripheral blood. In nucleotides, the CDR3 is TGTGCCAGCAGTCCAATTCAGGGGAACACTGAAGCTTTCTTT. It codes for CASSPIQGNTEAFF.